This T cell receptor (beta chain) was identified in a study of cytomegalovirus exposure and HLA in healthy donors listed by TCRdb under 2017. Notes on the research overall: An earlier analysis of approximately 600 of the donors reported about 250 Gb of sequence data and 117 million unique TCR beta sequences from 150 million to 200 million T cells. Approximately 310 gigabases of sequencing data and tens of millions of unique TCR sequences were included in an early release covering roughly 600 HLA-typed donors. Of the approximately 400 genotyped donors, 65% to 90% fell in the genetic ancestry cluster associated with self-reported Caucasian donors. The aim of the study was to test whether cataloging public T cell receptors could identify signatures of past pathogen exposure. Using immunosequencing, the study profiled T cell repertoires from 640 or so subjects and related those repertoires to cytomegalovirus serostatus. In addition to the first cohort of several hundred subjects, a separate validation cohort of under 150 different subjects was used. High-throughput TCR immunosequencing, statistical association of individual TCRs with disease status, and machine learning were combined to predict cytomegalovirus infection status. To study patterns of TCR occurrence, a later analysis re-analyzed previously published TCR beta repertoires from around 700 donors and added high-resolution HLA genotyping. The later analysis used no new phenotypic data to find candidate immune exposures, relying instead on TCR beta sequences and their occurrence across donors. An earlier analysis of approximately 630 of the donors applied high-throughput TCR beta sequencing to assess whether each TCR beta V gene segment acted as functional or pseudogenic. Donor age, sex, ethnicity and CMV serostatus were collected together with the repertoire data. A later genetic analysis used genome-wide SNP genotypes for 398 of the 666 donors, treating that subset as a discovery cohort. Every discovery cohort repertoire had been produced on one sequencing platform. Both class I and class II loci were covered by HLA typing, at four-digit resolution. The number of typed donors differed by locus: roughly 620-640 for A, B, C, DRB1 and DQB1; 500 to 550 for DQA1; some 590 for DPA1; and 400 to 480 for DPB1. Because of strong linkage in the cohort, five DR-DQ haplotypes were treated as single units for association and clustering. Among about 410 genotyped donors of the cohort, an average of around 250,000 unique TCR beta nucleotide sequences was sequenced per donor, of which 15% to 20% were non-productive. What the research found in general, with its limitations: Most TCR sequences were observed very rarely across donors, whereas some public TCRs were present in many individuals. A later genetic analysis reported fewer N-insertions in productive TCRs among donors in an Asian-associated ancestry cluster than the roughly 700-donor mean. Broadly in line with IMGT annotations, most TCR beta V segments showed up in productive rearrangements about 87% or about 30% of the time in an earlier analysis of 450 to 600 of the donors. An association between a missense DCLRE1C variant and V-gene and J-gene trimming of TCR beta chains was found in a later genetic analysis and replicated in an independent cohort. A further reported finding was that TCR beta sequences accurately predicted the HLA-A and HLA-B alleles for most subjects in the first cohort. In a later analysis, TCR association rates were found to vary across HLA loci, with the most associated TCRs seen for DRB1 alleles and the fewest for HLA-C alleles. Correlated functional status among segregating V segments might reflect linkage disequilibrium, but an unknown experimental factor could not be ruled out. A few of the identified cytomegalovirus-associated TCR beta chains were confirmed in vitro to be specific for cytomegalovirus antigens. The only immune exposure information available for the cohort was CMV serostatus. A later analysis reported that several top co-occurrence clusters appeared linked to parvovirus B19, influenza, CMV and Epstein-Barr virus. Some IMGT-functional V segments, including TRBV6-2 and TRBV6-3, could not be distinguished by the 87-base-pair reads and were therefore excluded. The classifier was reported to diagnose cytomegalovirus status with high specificity and sensitivity in both the original cohort and the validation cohort. Because HLA typing was unavailable for some donors at each locus, only the typed subset was used in association tests. The presence/absence analyses assumed that sequencing depth was roughly uniform across donors, and that assumption may not be true. The earlier analysis of some 560 of the donors excluded roughly 17 rarely observed V segments, including chromosome 9 orphons, because counts were too low. The cohort was sequenced for TCR beta chains only, and without alpha or paired-chain data the features that could be detected were limited. Most CMV-associated TCR beta chains appeared to be HLA-restricted in a later analysis, and the HLA associations seemed to be driven largely by CMV exposure. A group of highly shared sequence variants was considered likely to be a technical artifact of the sequencing pipeline. When HLA alleles, especially DR and DQ, strongly co-occurred, attributing TCR associations to individual alleles was difficult. At a false discovery rate of 0.05, a later analysis linked 15,000 to 20,000 TCR beta sequences to specific HLA alleles. A total of fewer than 200 TCR beta chains were listed by the study as associated with cytomegalovirus. Compared with equally common non-associated chains, HLA-associated TCR beta chains in a later analysis were more clonally expanded and had lower generation probabilities. It was suggested by the authors that the approach could potentially be generalized to other disease states and immunological phenotypes.

In total, approximately 690 healthy bone marrow donors made up the cohort. At the time of sampling, all cohort members were nominally healthy, though unrecorded immune exposures were likely present. The donor was CMV seropositive and belonged to the group of 250 to 350 seropositive cohort members. Each donor provided a peripheral blood sample, and peripheral blood mononuclear cells were used for TCR beta sequencing. The Qiagen DNeasy Blood Extraction Kit was used to extract genomic DNA from the blood cell samples. Library construction relied on the immunoSEQ multiplex PCR assay. For the multiplex PCR, a mixture combining 60 forward primers for TCR Vbeta segments and 13 reverse primers for TCR Jbeta segments was used. The CDR3 region of rearranged TCR beta genes was amplified from genomic DNA by a multiplex PCR assay. The amplified TCR beta libraries were sequenced on the Illumina HiSeq System as 87-base-pair reads. The original methods were these. In a later analysis, about 80 million unique TCR beta chains were counted across the roughly 610 repertoires, and roughly 11 million of these chains were shared by at least two donors. Raw reads were error-corrected and collapsed into unique sequences with a nearest-neighbor algorithm that merged closely related sequences to remove PCR and sequencing errors. CDR3 sequences were aligned to IMGT reference sequences to assign V, D and J gene segments. For a sequence to be retained, at least a six-nucleotide match to both a V gene segment and a J gene segment was required. Rearrangements were classified as productive when the CDR3 lacked stop codons and remained in frame with V and J, and all other rearrangements were classified as non-productive. CDR3 was defined by IMGT convention, running from the second conserved V-encoded cysteine to the conserved J-encoded phenylalanine. The earlier analysis of roughly 590 of the donors excluded any sequence lacking an unambiguous match to a single V gene segment. An earlier analysis of about 590 of the donors classified V segments as functional when productive rearrangements were above 56.7% and as segregating when the standard deviation between donors was above 5%. A statistical classification framework was built for diagnosing cytomegalovirus status from the catalog of TCR beta chain sequences. V and J gene assignment, in a later analysis, came from comparing TCR nucleotide sequences with IMGT/GENE-DB human TR gene sequences. Using the TCRdist pipeline, a later analysis assigned CDR3 sequences along with most-parsimonious VDJ recombination scenarios. In a later analysis, every TCR beta chain was defined by the combination of its CDR3 amino acid sequence and its V-gene family, and reads without a unique V-gene family were dropped. As a way to deal with suspected cross-contamination and a sequencing artifact, a later analysis dropped 592 nucleotide sequences that were highly shared and had low generation probability. A later analysis calculated a clonal expansion index for each public chain from normalized within-repertoire ranks of inferred template counts. In a later analysis, generation probabilities were computed using a VDJ recombination model fitted to out-of-frame rearrangements, and the results were checked against IGoR. A later analysis scored TCR-TCR, TCR-HLA and TCR-CMV co-occurrence with hypergeometric tests, applying a repertoire-size bias correction to TCR pairs. False discovery rates were estimated in a later analysis by permuting HLA or CMV assignments 20 times. In a later analysis, co-occurring TCRs were grouped with DBSCAN, and TCRdist sequence similarity was added when clustering was performed within HLA-allele-positive subsets. Repertoires with fewer than 30,000 or more than 120,000 public chains, plus five repertoires with anomalous nucleotide sharing, were excluded from co-occurrence clustering. What TCRdb holds here is the immuneACCESS table cut down to in-frame rearrangements. Part of the clones is not present; checked against another copy, under half of the missing clones reflect an unresolved V gene, and the others are unexplained. V and J calls and clone size are copied from that table; D and trimming were computed from the DNA. The sample table on file contains 150,000 to 200,000 clones. The ten largest account for 0.75% to 0.85% of the sample.

The CDR3 contains 14 residues, cysteine and phenylalanine counted. The DNA shown is the 42-base CDR3, in frame from base 1. V drops 7 bases and J drops 9 bases, leaving 19 bases in between. CDR1 SGHAT and CDR2 FQNNGV are derived from the germline V gene. To note about this clone: The specificity of this receptor is unknown.

The chain is assembled from TRBV11-2 and TRBJ2-1, and possibly TRBD1, on 5 matching bases. This clonotype originated in a young woman in good health and CMV-seropositive. Sequenced: PBMCs. The DNA is as follows: TGTGCCAGCATTTCTCCCAGGGATAGGGGTGAGCAGTTCTTC. Translated, it gives CASISPRDRGEQFF. The reference TRBV11-2 and TRBJ2-1 proteins fill in what lies around the CDR3, so the full variable domain reads EAGVAQSPRYKIIEKRQSVAFWCNPISGHATLYWYQQILGQGPKLLIQFQNNGVVDDSQLPKDRFSAERLKGVDSTLKIQPAKLEDSAVYLCASISPRDRGEQFFGPGTRLTVL.